The clone carrying this T cell receptor (beta chain) was counted ten times or more. The antigen is unknown. The CDR3 covers 14 residues. Trimming cost V 5 bases and J 10 bases; bases outside gene matches: 11. Molecular-barcoded quantitative 5'-RACE produced these TCR beta libraries. TCRdb re-called the 5' RACE reads with MiXCR, one entry per CDR3 protein. The data hold over 700,000 distinct CDR3 sequences, with around 19% observed a single time. These data are taken from a study of CD8 T cells in ankylosing spondylitis. Findings and limits, study-wide: From matched ankylosing spondylitis synovial fluid, disease-linked clones were reportedly recovered at significantly enriched levels. Ankylosing spondylitis blood appeared to be characterized by a TCR beta motif of under 10 highly homologous variants. Relatively scarce in peripheral blood, disease-linked clones were CD8+.

This rearrangement joins TRBV12-3 or TRBV12-4 to TRBJ1-1; 9 bases are shared with TRBD1. This clonotype was obtained from a male donor with ankylosing spondylitis. The sequenced sample consisted of blood, either unsorted or a sorted T cell fraction (not recorded which). CDR3 sequence (DNA): TGTGCCAGCAGTATCCGGGACAGGGCCATCCGAGCTTTCTTT. Translating it yields CASSIRDRAIRAFF.